What follows are 27 T cell receptor beta chains derived from one specimen sequenced in a study of monozygotic twins with inflammatory bowel disease. Following a re-call of the 5' RACE reads, TCRdb has one entry per CDR3 protein and lacks DNA. The record lists 140,000 to 150,000 distinct CDR3 sequences, of which the ten most abundant hold 0.95% to 1.5%. The sample taken for sequencing was blood. The receptor set was obtained from a human donor with ulcerative colitis or Crohn's disease, or a healthy co-twin of an affected twin (not recorded which).

J is TRBJ1-6 and V is TRBV7-2. Germline V gives CDR1 SGHTA, CDR2 FQGNSA. CDR3 length: 13 residues. CDR3 sequence: CASSLIENSPLHF.

The chain combines TRBV6-2 or TRBV6-3 with TRBJ2-3; with no DNA, the TCRdb D assignment of TRBD2 cannot be verified. Germline V gene data show CDR1 as MNHEY and CDR2 as SVGEGT. This CDR3 is built from 14 residues. CDR3: CASSLQGGTDTQYF.

The rearrangement joins TRBV12-3 or TRBV12-4 to TRBJ2-1. The CDR3 length is 14 residues. Here the CDR3 reads CATPKGYSYNEQFF.

The chain recombines TRBV24-1 with TRBJ2-5; TCRdb picks TRBD2, but there is no DNA to check that call. Germline CDR1 reads KGHDR; CDR2 reads SFDVKD. This CDR3 comprises 14 residues. The CDR3 is CATSASGSLETQYF.

This chain uses TRBV5-1 with TRBJ1-2; TCRdb selects TRBD1, and the lack of DNA leaves this call unchecked. Germline loops: CDR1 SGHRS, CDR2 YFSETQ. This CDR3 is built from 14 residues. CDR3 amino acids: CASSERTEDYGYTF.

The chain has TRBV18 and TRBJ2-1; TCRdb lists TRBD2, though no DNA is available to test this call. The germline V gene encodes CDR1 KGHSH and CDR2 LQKENI. The CDR3 contains 17 residues. The CDR3 loop reads CASSPAGLASGANEQFF.

The rearrangement uses TRBV20-1 and TRBJ1-4; TCRdb's assignment of TRBD1 cannot be checked, as there is no DNA. Looked up from germline, CDR1 is DFQATT and CDR2 is SNEGSKA (reference sequence). This CDR3 has 14 residues. This CDR3 reads CSASREGPDEKLFF.

Considering frequency, this clonotype is medium-sized. This sequence joins TRBV5-4 and TRBJ2-1; TCRdb gives TRBD2 as the D gene, but with no DNA this cannot be confirmed. CDR1 and CDR2 from the germline V gene are SGHNT and YYREEE (reference sequence). The CDR3 extends over 15 amino acids. The CDR3 region is CASGRVMSSYNEQFF.

The J gene is TRBJ1-3, the V gene TRBV20-1. This CDR3 spans 13 amino acids. From germline, CDR1 is DFQATT and CDR2 SNEGSKA (reference sequence). This chain's CDR3 is CSASPGLGNTIYF.

The rearrangement uses TRBV4-1 and TRBJ1-4. Germline loops: CDR1 MGHRA, CDR2 YSYEKL. The CDR3 sequence is 14 residues long. The CDR3 protein is CASSPQQTNEKLFF.

The chain links TRBV5-1 to TRBJ1-6; TCRdb outputs TRBD1, but without DNA this stays unchecked. This CDR3 has 14 residues. Germline assignment: CDR1 SGHRS and CDR2 YFSETQ. CDR3 sequence reads: CASSLIQGNSPLHF.

The rearrangement uses TRBV7-9 and TRBJ1-1. The CDR3 sequence is 15 residues long. From germline, CDR1 is SEHNR and CDR2 FQNEAQ (reference sequence). This chain's CDR3 is CASSLDGMKNTEAFF.

The chain couples TRBV3-1 to TRBJ2-1; absent DNA, TCRdb's TRBD2 call cannot be checked. The germline gives CDR1 LGHDT, CDR2 YNNKEL (reference sequence). The CDR3 extends over 15 amino acids. The CDR3: CASNSGTSGRAGQFF.

CDR3 loop: CASSQDGGLGTEAFF. V gene TRBV4-3 combines with J gene TRBJ1-1; TCRdb's D gene call, TRBD1, goes unchecked for lack of DNA. Germline assignment: CDR1 LGHNA and CDR2 YSLEER. The CDR3 contains 15 residues.

The rearrangement links TRBV5-6 to TRBJ2-2; with no DNA, the TCRdb D assignment of TRBD1 cannot be verified. CDR1 and CDR2 (germline): SGHDT, YYEEEE. This CDR3 is built from 17 residues. CDR3 amino acids: CASSLRLGVSNTGELFF.

The chain has TRBV7-3 and TRBJ2-3. This CDR3 is built from 12 residues. Germline V gives CDR1 SGHTA, CDR2 FQGTGA. The CDR3 loop reads CASRTDTDTQYF.

The J gene is TRBJ2-7, the V gene TRBV14; TCRdb outputs TRBD1, but without DNA this stays unchecked. Per germline, CDR1 SGHDN and CDR2 FVKESK. The CDR3 loop spans 14 amino acids. CDR3 amino acids: CASSHGGSQGEQYF.

The CDR3 here is CSEVAGFEQFF. The chain uses TRBV20-1 and TRBJ2-1; checking the TCRdb D call of TRBD2 is not possible without DNA. Germline-derived CDR1 and CDR2 are DFQATT and SNEGSKA (reference sequence). The CDR3 has 11 amino acids.

This chain connects TRBV9 to TRBJ2-6; TCRdb proposes TRBD1, but this gene call is untestable without DNA. The CDR3 totals 18 residues. CDR1 SGDLS and CDR2 YYNGEE come from the germline V gene. CDR3 region: CASSVAQGGFGGANVLTF.

The chain joins TRBV24-1 to TRBJ2-3; TCRdb designates TRBD2, a call that cannot be tested without DNA. The germline gives CDR1 KGHDR, CDR2 SFDVKD. This CDR3 has 17 amino acids. The CDR3 here is CATSDFLAALSTDTQYF.

The chain recombines TRBV27 with TRBJ1-5; the TCRdb call, TRBD1, lacks DNA for checking. The germline V gene encodes CDR1 MNHEY and CDR2 SMNVEV (reference sequence). The CDR3 totals 17 residues. The CDR3 protein is CASSPKQGGKSNQPQHF.

CDR3 sequence: CASSSLKRGTGELFF. The J gene is TRBJ2-2, the V gene TRBV5-1; the TRBD1 assignment by TCRdb is unverifiable without DNA. The CDR3 is made up of 15 amino acids. Looked up from germline, CDR1 is SGHRS and CDR2 is YFSETQ.

V and J are TRBV24-1 and TRBJ2-7; checking the TCRdb D call of TRBD1 is not possible without DNA. Per the germline V gene, CDR1 is KGHDR and CDR2 is SFDVKD. This CDR3 spans 12 amino acids. The CDR3 spells CATSAQGYEQYF.

This chain joins TRBV5-6 and TRBJ1-5. Germline V gene lookup returns CDR1 SGHDT and CDR2 YYEEEE. CDR3 length equals 17 residues. The CDR3 is CASSFLGTAYSNQPQHF.

The rearrangement uses TRBV28 and TRBJ2-7; the TRBD1 assignment by TCRdb is unverifiable without DNA. The germline V gene has CDR1 MDHEN and CDR2 SYDVKM. The length of the CDR3 is 14 residues. CDR3 residues: CASSFGTGIDEQYF.

The chain is built from TRBV3-1 and TRBJ2-2; TCRdb selects TRBD1, and the lack of DNA leaves this call unchecked. The CDR3 totals 17 residues. Germline CDR1 LGHDT, CDR2 YNNKEL (reference sequence). CDR3 loop: CASSLGQGIGVTGELFF.

The chain carries TRBV20-1 and TRBJ2-7; as DNA is missing, the TRBD1 call by TCRdb cannot be tested. The CDR3 runs 15 residues. Germline-derived CDR1 and CDR2 are DFQATT and SNEGSKA (reference sequence). CDR3 sequence: CSARVAGLSSYEQYF.